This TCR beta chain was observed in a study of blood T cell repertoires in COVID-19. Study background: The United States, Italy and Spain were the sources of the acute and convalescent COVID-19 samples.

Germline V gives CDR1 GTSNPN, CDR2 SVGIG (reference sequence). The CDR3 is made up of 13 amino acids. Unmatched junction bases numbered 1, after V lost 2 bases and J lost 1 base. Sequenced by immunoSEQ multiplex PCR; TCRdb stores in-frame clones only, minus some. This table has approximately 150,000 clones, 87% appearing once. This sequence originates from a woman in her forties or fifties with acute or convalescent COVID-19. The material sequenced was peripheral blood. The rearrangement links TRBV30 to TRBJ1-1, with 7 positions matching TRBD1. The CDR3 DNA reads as TGTGCCTGGAGTCGACAGGGGAACACTGAAGCTTTCTTT. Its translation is CAWSRQGNTEAFF.